A selection of T cell receptor beta chains follows, all from one sample in a study of cytomegalovirus exposure and HLA in healthy donors. TCRdb's table, derived via immunoSEQ multiplex PCR, lists solely in-frame clones and lacks some. The data hold about 170,000 clones, with 80% to 90% observed a single time. The specimen sequenced was PBMCs. Every receptor here comes from a woman in her twenties or thirties in good health and CMV-seronegative. Both conserved end residues are part of each CDR3. Each record gives: D gene, V gene, J gene, clone size, CDR3 protein, CDR3 DNA. A D gene is named only where the DNA matches it firmly. The size entry is marked missing in some rows and otherwise reads once, few, many or a size class.

>-|TRBV7-2|TRBJ2-7|-
CASSWGDLTYEQYF
TGTGCCAGCAGCTGGGGGGATTTAACCTACGAGCAGTACTTC
>-|TRBV5-6|TRBJ2-5|-
CASSLQDGFETQYF
TGTGCCAGCAGCTTGCAAGACGGCTTCGAGACCCAGTACTTC
>TRBD1|TRBV28|TRBJ2-4|few
CASSLTGTNIQYF
TGTGCCAGCAGTTTGACAGGGACGAACATTCAGTACTTC
>-|TRBV11-3|TRBJ2-1|-
CASSQDKGNEQFF
TGTGCCAGCAGCCAGGACAAGGGCAATGAGCAGTTCTTC
>TRBD2|TRBV6-5|TRBJ2-1|-
CASSPRTSGGFEQFF
TGTGCCAGCAGCCCCCGGACTAGCGGGGGTTTTGAGCAGTTCTTC
>-|TRBV5-6|TRBJ1-5|-
CASSLWGSSNQPQHF
TGTGCCAGCAGCTTGTGGGGGAGTAGCAATCAGCCCCAGCATTTT
>-|TRBV2|TRBJ2-7|-
CASSIKVEQYF
TGTGCCAGCAGTATAAAGGTCGAGCAGTACTTC
>TRBD2|TRBV5-1|TRBJ2-3|-
CASSDYGGISTDTQYF
TGCGCCAGCAGCGACTACGGGGGGATAAGCACAGATACGCAGTATTTT
>-|TRBV6-5|TRBJ1-5|-
CASSPGTNQPQHF
TGTGCCAGCAGTCCGGGGACCAATCAGCCCCAGCATTTT
>-|TRBV19|TRBJ2-7|-
CASSIVGGPSPYEQYF
TGTGCCAGTAGTATAGTTGGAGGGCCATCCCCCTACGAGCAGTACTTC
>-|TRBV28|TRBJ2-7|-
CASTSIGEQYF
TGTGCCAGCACTTCTATCGGCGAGCAGTACTTC
>-|TRBV27|TRBJ1-1|-
CASSLSPTANTEAFF
TGTGCCAGCAGTTTATCACCAACAGCTAACACTGAAGCTTTCTTT
>-|TRBV25-1|TRBJ2-5|once
CASLRGGETQYF
TGTGCCAGCTTACGGGGTGGGGAGACCCAGTACTTC
>-|TRBV27|TRBJ2-7|-
CASSLLGGTDYEQYF
TGTGCCAGCAGCCTCCTTGGAGGGACCGACTACGAGCAGTACTTC
>-|TRBV2|TRBJ2-6|-
CASTSGANVLTF
TGTGCCAGCACCTCTGGGGCCAACGTCCTGACTTTC
>-|TRBV30|TRBJ1-2|-
CAWSDRGTHYGYTF
TGTGCCTGGAGTGACCGGGGAACTCACTATGGCTACACCTTC
>-|TRBV6-1|TRBJ2-2|-
CASREWTGELFF
TGTGCCAGCAGGGAATGGACCGGGGAGCTGTTTTTT
>TRBD1|TRBV7-2|TRBJ2-7|-
CASSQSGGIDEQYF
TGTGCCAGCAGTCAATCAGGGGGCATCGACGAGCAGTACTTC
>TRBD1|TRBV6-1|TRBJ2-3|-
CASSELRGRVAHF
TGTGCCAGCAGTGAACTTAGGGGGCGCGTTGCGCATTTT
>TRBD1|TRBV4-1|TRBJ2-1|-
CASSRTSGQTYNEQFF
TGCGCCAGCAGCCGAACGTCGGGACAGACCTACAATGAGCAGTTCTTC
>TRBD1|TRBV28|TRBJ1-2|-
CASSFGQGVGYTF
TGTGCCAGCAGTTTTGGTCAGGGGGTGGGCTACACCTTC
>TRBD2|TRBV4-3|TRBJ2-7|-
CASSQETSGRYEQYF
TGCGCCAGCAGCCAGGAGACTAGCGGGAGGTACGAGCAGTACTTC
>TRBD2|TRBV7-3|TRBJ2-1|-
CASSSTGGTRDEQFF
TGTGCCAGCAGCTCGACCGGGGGGACTAGAGATGAGCAGTTCTTC
>-|TRBV14|TRBJ1-1|once
CASSQGGVVNTEAFF
TGTGCCAGCAGCCAAGGGGGAGTGGTAAACACTGAAGCTTTCTTT
>-|TRBV14|TRBJ2-5|-
CASSQYNRGSGQETQYF
TGTGCCAGCAGCCAGTATAACAGGGGAAGCGGGCAAGAGACCCAGTACTTC
>TRBD1|TRBV4-3|TRBJ1-1|once
CASSREQGARTEAFF
TGCGCCAGCAGCCGAGAGCAGGGGGCAAGAACTGAAGCTTTCTTT
>TRBD1|TRBV9|TRBJ1-1|-
CASSVVVQGAEAFF
TGTGCCAGCAGCGTAGTGGTACAGGGGGCTGAAGCTTTCTTT